One TCR beta chain is described in this entry. Its antigen is undetermined. The data belong to a study of shared clonotypes between healthy human individuals. Study at large: CD4 naive and memory got three plates each, CD8 naive two, CD8 memory one.

General study findings and limits: Sequencing depth was expected to affect clonotype sharing among donors.

Memory CD4+ cells were the fraction left after CD45RA+ naive selection. Libraries were prepared by immunoSEQ multiplex PCR; TCRdb keeps only in-frame clonotypes and omits some of them. The sample shows 2,500,000 or so clones, 90% to 95% of them seen only once. The sequenced material came from naive CD4+ T cells sorted from blood. This sample's subset: CD45RA+ positively selected. The clonotype originates from a man between 18 and 29 years old in good health.

The CDR3 DNA reads as TGCGCCAGCAGCCAAACTTCACTAGCCAAAAACATTCAGTACTTC. Its protein product is CASSQTSLAKNIQYF. The V call is TRBV4-1, the J call TRBJ2-4; unclear D gene. The CDR3 runs 15 residues. V was cut by 2 bases and J by 0 bases, with 8 bases left in between. CDR1 is MGHRA, CDR2 YSYEKL, per germline.